The following is a TCR beta chain sequence with its context. The entry originates in a study of blood T cell repertoires in COVID-19. Original analysis: Nucleated cell number was recorded as an estimate derived from reference gene primer amplification. The assay was immunoSEQ multiplex PCR, and TCRdb's table has in-frame clones only and misses some. V and J calls and clone size are copied from that table; D and trimming were computed from the DNA. The table records hundreds of thousands of clones, about 90% of them present only once. This CDR3 spans 16 amino acids. CDR1 and CDR2 from the germline V gene are SGHNT and YYREEE (reference sequence). V lost 3 bases to trimming and J lost 1 base; unmatched junction nucleotides: 9.

The sample taken for sequencing was peripheral blood. This chain uses TRBV5-4 with TRBJ1-1, with 7 bases aligning to TRBD1. The clonotype was recovered from a woman between 18 and 29 years old who had recovered from COVID-19. CDR3 region: CASSSGTDSPNTEAFF. DNA for the CDR3: TGTGCCAGCAGCTCGGGGACAGATTCCCCGAACACTGAAGCTTTCTTT.